The sequence of this TCR beta chain was determined in a study of blood T cell repertoires in COVID-19. Background on the study: Collection of acute and convalescent COVID-19 samples took place in the United States, Italy and Spain. Nucleic acid was either cDNA or gDNA, and it came from T cells, B-cell-depleted T cells, or PBMCs.

Per the authors' pipeline: Estimated nucleated cell counts came from reference gene primer amplification. Only in-frame clones appear in the TCRdb table, and some are missing; sequencing was by immunoSEQ multiplex PCR. Clone size and V and J calls were adopted from that table, with D and trimming inferred from the DNA. The sample shows approximately 140,000 clones, about nine tenths of them seen only once. This sequence originates from a man aged 45-60 years with active or convalescent COVID-19. The sample taken for sequencing was peripheral blood.

The CDR3 spells CSASDGYGYTF. The CDR3 DNA sequence: TGCAGTGCTAGTGACGGTTATGGCTACACCTTC. The chain couples TRBV20-1 to TRBJ1-2, with unresolved D. V was clipped by 3 bases and J by 5 bases, with 7 bases between them. The CDR3 is 11 residues long. Germline V gene lookup returns CDR1 DFQATT and CDR2 SNEGSKA (reference sequence).